This entry lists 29 T cell receptor beta chains sequenced from one sample in a study of cytomegalovirus exposure and HLA in healthy donors. PCR primers comprised 60 Vbeta and 13 Jbeta primers. Data came from immunoSEQ multiplex PCR; TCRdb stores just in-frame clones and leaves some out. The sample consists of about 200,000 clones, around 84% of them appearing once. The sample comprised PBMCs. The origin of the receptors is a man in his forties or fifties in good health and CMV-seropositive.

The chain has TRBV19 and TRBJ1-5; 10 positions match TRBD1. Per the germline V gene, CDR1 is LNHDA and CDR2 is SQIVND (reference sequence). V lost 9 bases, J lost 2 bases, and 7 bases stayed unmatched. The CDR3 has 15 residues. The CDR3 DNA reads as TGTGCCAGCACTAGACAGGGGGCAGGCAATCAGCCCCAGCATTTT. Its protein is CASTRQGAGNQPQHF.

This CDR3 reads CASSLRDNGNEQFF. In DNA, the CDR3 is TGTGCCAGCAGCTTAAGGGACAATGGCAATGAGCAGTTCTTC. The genes are TRBV7-3 and TRBJ2-1, with TRBD1 as a possible D gene (6 bases). The germline CDR1 and CDR2 sequences are SGHTA and FQGTGA. V was pared by 1 base and J by 6 bases, with 10 bases between. This CDR3 is built from 14 residues.

This clone has just a few counts. This sequence joins TRBV9 and TRBJ2-5, with 7 bases aligning to TRBD1. V shed 5 bases and J 7 bases; nucleotides not matched to a gene: 20. Germline CDR1 is SGDLS and CDR2 is YYNGEE. The CDR3 contains 17 residues. DNA for the CDR3: TGTGCCAGCAGACTTACAGGGGTTAGGCACGTTCAGGGGACCCAGTACTTC. Its translation is CASRLTGVRHVQGTQYF.

The rearrangement links TRBV7-8 to TRBJ2-7; 11 nucleotides align to TRBD1. The germline gives CDR1 SGHVS, CDR2 FQNEAQ. The CDR3 covers 15 residues. Trimming at V came to 3 bases and at J to 4 bases, leaving 5 bases not matched to a gene. This CDR3 reads CASSLDRGLIYEQYF. In DNA, the CDR3 is TGTGCCAGCAGCTTGGACAGGGGGCTGATATACGAGCAGTACTTC.

The rearrangement uses TRBV5-1 and TRBJ2-1; 13 positions match TRBD2. Trimming cost V 4 bases and J 6 bases; bases outside gene matches: 4. This CDR3 spans 15 amino acids. From germline, CDR1 is SGHRS and CDR2 YFSETQ. The CDR3 bases are TGCGCCAGCAGCGAAGGACTAGCGGGAGTCAATGAGCAGTTCTTC. Translating it yields CASSEGLAGVNEQFF.

CDR3 coding DNA: TGCGCCAGCAGCCAAAAGGACAGGGGGAACTATGGCTACACCTTC. It yields the protein CASSQKDRGNYGYTF. This sequence joins TRBV4-1 and TRBJ1-2; 10 positions match TRBD1. Germline trimming cut 2 bases from V and 2 bases from J; bases unmatched to any gene: 2. This CDR3 is built from 15 residues. Germline CDR1 and CDR2: MGHRA and YSYEKL.

The V call is TRBV5-5, the J call TRBJ2-3, with D maybe TRBD1 (5 bases). V dropped 4 bases and J dropped 3 bases, with 15 bases sitting between them. This CDR3 spans 15 amino acids. CDR1 and CDR2 from the germline V gene are SGHKS and YYEKEE (reference sequence). The CDR3 is CASSAQSGLTDTQYF. The CDR3 nucleotides read TGTGCCAGCAGCGCACAGTCAGGGCTAACAGATACGCAGTATTTT.

This clone was seen a few times. Other DNA sequences within the sample encode an identical CDR3. The V call is TRBV5-4, the J call TRBJ1-4; possibly TRBD1 for D (5 bases). This CDR3 contains 15 residues. Trimming took off 4 bases at V and 2 bases at J, with 12 bases between the two ends. Germline V gene data show CDR1 as SGHNT and CDR2 as YYREEE (reference sequence). CDR3 bases: TGTGCCAGCAGCCTTGGAGGGACTACTAATGAAAAACTGTTTTTT. It yields the protein CASSLGGTTNEKLFF.

This clone appeared a few times. This sequence joins TRBV10-3 and TRBJ2-5; TRBD2 matches at 12 bases. V gave up 4 bases and J gave up 5 bases; unmatched junction bases: 2. The CDR3 runs to 14 residues. Germline CDR1 reads ENHRY; CDR2 reads SYGVKD. This CDR3 is CAISGTSGEETQYF. The CDR3 DNA sequence: TGTGCCATCAGTGGGACTAGCGGGGAGGAGACCCAGTACTTC.

This chain connects TRBV15 to TRBJ2-5; 7 bases agree with TRBD2. This CDR3 is 18 amino acids long. Unmatched junction bases numbered 13, after V lost 0 bases and J lost 3 bases. CDR1 is LNHNV, CDR2 YYDKDF, per germline (reference sequence). CDR3 sequence: CATSRDPAGISTKETQYF. CDR3 nucleotides: TGTGCCACCAGCAGAGATCCAGCGGGGATATCGACAAAAGAGACCCAGTACTTC.

The chain links TRBV7-9 to TRBJ2-2; maybe TRBD2 (5 bases). With 0 bases removed from V and 6 bases from J, the gap between germline ends came to 8 bases. CDR3 length equals 14 residues. CDR1 and CDR2 (germline): SEHNR, FQNEAQ (reference sequence). CDR3 in amino acids: CASSLAGIPGELFF. DNA for the CDR3: TGTGCCAGCAGCTTAGCCGGGATCCCCGGGGAGCTGTTTTTT.

This clone was counted a few times. This rearrangement joins TRBV10-3 to TRBJ1-1; 10 bases align to TRBD1. CDR1 ENHRY and CDR2 SYGVKD come from the germline V gene. The CDR3 totals 14 residues. V lost 0 bases and J lost 11; bases outside the gene matches: 6. CDR3 coding DNA: TGTGCCATCAGTGAGTCGACGGGACAGGGGAAGGCTTTCTTT. Translated: CAISESTGQGKAFF.

A few counts support this clone. This chain uses TRBV5-1 with TRBJ2-3, with 12 bases aligning to TRBD2. Germline V CDR1 and CDR2: SGHRS, YFSETQ. Germline trimming cut 4 bases from V and 2 bases from J; bases unmatched to any gene: 5. The length of the CDR3 is 16 residues. CDR3 in amino acids: CASSPGLAGITDTQYF. In DNA form, the CDR3 reads TGCGCCAGCAGCCCAGGACTAGCGGGGATCACAGATACGCAGTATTTT. The full variable domain, in which reference TRBV5-1 and TRBJ2-3 provide the parts outside the CDR3, is KAGVTQTPRYLIKTRGQQVTLSCSPISGHRSVSWYQQTPGQGLQFLFEYFSETQRNKGNFPGRFSGRQFSNSRSEMNVSTLELGDSALYLCASSPGLAGITDTQYFGPGTRLTVL.

The chain carries TRBV2 and TRBJ1-5; 10 bases match TRBD1. The V segment lost 4 bases and the J segment 2 bases; nucleotides outside the gene matches: 5. Germline CDR1 and CDR2: SNHLY and FYNNEI. The CDR3 is 16 residues long. CDR3 DNA: TGTGCCAGCAGTGCGACAGGGGGCGCGGGCAATCAGCCCCAGCATTTT. It codes for CASSATGGAGNQPQHF.

J is TRBJ1-4 and V is TRBV19, with 8 nucleotides matching TRBD1. From germline, CDR1 is LNHDA and CDR2 SQIVND (reference sequence). The CDR3 extends over 15 amino acids. V lost 6 bases, J lost 5 bases, and 8 bases stayed unmatched. CDR3 DNA sequence: TGTGCCAGTAGCACAGCGACAGGGGCCAATGAAAAACTGTTTTTT. Protein sequence: CASSTATGANEKLFF.

This clone showed up just a few times. The rearrangement joins TRBV21-1 to TRBJ1-1; TRBD1 is the table's D call, not checked against the DNA. TRBV21-1 is shown as a pseudogene. This CDR3 comprises 15 residues. The CDR3 loop reads CASSKRGTGDTEAFF. The CDR3 nucleotides read TGTGCCAGCAGCAAAAGGGGGACAGGGGATACTGAAGCTTTCTTT.

The chain combines TRBV18 with TRBJ2-7; possible D gene TRBD2, 6 bases. Germline loops: CDR1 KGHSH, CDR2 LQKENI. Trimming took off 0 bases at V and 4 bases at J, with 10 bases between the two ends. This CDR3 has 14 amino acids. The CDR3 region is CASSPPPGRYEQYF. The CDR3, as DNA: TGTGCCAGCTCACCACCCCCAGGGAGGTACGAGCAGTACTTC. Based on the CDR3 plus reference TRBV18 and TRBJ2-7, the full variable domain is NAGVMQNPRHLVRRRGQEARLRCSPMKGHSHVYWYRQLPEEGLKFMVYLQKENIIDESGMPKERFSAEFPKEGPSILRIQQVVRGDSAAYFCASSPPPGRYEQYFGPGTRLTVT.

The chain has TRBV7-2 and TRBJ2-1; 9 positions agree with TRBD1. Germline V CDR1 and CDR2: SGHTA, FQGNSA. The CDR3 contains 16 residues. V lost 5 bases to trimming and J lost 7 bases; unmatched junction nucleotides: 12. The CDR3 loop reads CASSRGSGTGLNEQFF. CDR3 DNA sequence: TGTGCCAGCAGCCGGGGATCCGGGACAGGGCTTAATGAGCAGTTCTTC.

The rearrangement joins TRBV6-1 to TRBJ1-2; a possible D gene is TRBD1 (6 bases). The CDR3 totals 12 residues. The germline V and J ends were trimmed by 11 bases and 7 bases, with 17 bases remaining between them. Germline CDR1 MNHNS, CDR2 SASEGT. CDR3 amino acids: CARPLGQCGYTF. For the CDR3, the DNA is TGTGCCCGCCCCCTCGGACAGTGTGGCTACACCTTC.

V is TRBV12-5 and J is TRBJ2-3; D gene ambiguous. V was cut by 5 bases and J by 0 bases, with 12 bases left in between. The CDR3 covers 15 residues. The V gene's germline CDR1 is LGHNT and CDR2 FRNRAP. The CDR3 loop is CASGLLGTSTDTQYF. CDR3 nucleotide sequence: TGTGCTAGTGGTCTCCTAGGAACTAGCACAGATACGCAGTATTTT.

The chain employs TRBV7-8 and TRBJ1-2, with D maybe TRBD1 (6 bases). Germline CDR1 and CDR2: SGHVS and FQNEAQ. CDR3 length: 14 amino acids. Trimming removed 6 bases at V and 8 bases at J, with 19 bases between. In nucleotides, the CDR3 is TGTGCCAGCAGTTCAAAGGTGGGGGCTTGCGGCTACACCTTC. Translation: CASSSKVGACGYTF.

The rearrangement joins TRBV6-1 to TRBJ2-3; the D gene is possibly TRBD2 (6 bases). The germline CDR1 and CDR2 sequences are MNHNS and SASEGT. The CDR3 covers 15 residues. V shed 6 bases and J shed 3 bases, with 16 bases lying between them. The chain's CDR3 is CASRPSGRRTDTQYF. In DNA form, the CDR3 reads TGTGCCAGCAGACCCAGCGGGCGACGGACAGATACGCAGTATTTT.

The genes are TRBV7-8 and TRBJ2-2; D gene unclear. V was pared by 7 bases and J by 1 base, with 10 bases between. Germline V CDR1 and CDR2: SGHVS, FQNEAQ. The CDR3 loop spans 14 amino acids. The CDR3 protein is CASKNNRNTGELFF. In DNA, the CDR3 is TGTGCCAGCAAGAATAACAGGAACACCGGGGAGCTGTTTTTT.

V is TRBV5-1 and J is TRBJ2-5, with D possibly matching TRBD2 (5 bases). The CDR3 sequence is 16 residues long. The V gene's germline CDR1 is SGHRS and CDR2 YFSETQ. V gave up 0 bases and J gave up 2 bases, with 14 bases separating them. CDR3 DNA: TGCGCCAGCAGCTTGGGTACAAATTCGGGACAAGAGACCCAGTACTTC. Translation: CASSLGTNSGQETQYF. Together with reference TRBV5-1 and TRBJ2-5, the CDR3 gives the full variable domain: KAGVTQTPRYLIKTRGQQVTLSCSPISGHRSVSWYQQTPGQGLQFLFEYFSETQRNKGNFPGRFSGRQFSNSRSEMNVSTLELGDSALYLCASSLGTNSGQETQYFGPGTRLLVL.

This clone was seen a few times. The chain joins TRBV19 to TRBJ1-2; D possibly corresponds to TRBD1 (6 bases). V gave up 3 bases and J gave up 4 bases, with 12 bases separating them. Germline V lookup: CDR1 LNHDA, CDR2 SQIVND (reference sequence). The CDR3 spans 14 residues. CDR3 nucleotides: TGTGCCAGTAGTATGCCTGGACAGACCTATGGCTACACCTTC. Amino acids: CASSMPGQTYGYTF.

The gene calls are TRBV5-1 and TRBJ2-1; a possible D gene is TRBD2 (5 bases). CDR1 and CDR2 (germline): SGHRS, YFSETQ. This CDR3 is built from 14 residues. V lost 0 bases and J 10 bases, leaving 14 bases between the germline ends. As DNA, the CDR3 is TGCGCCAGCAGCTTGGCCCTAGCAGATAACGAGCAGTTCTTC. It codes for CASSLALADNEQFF.

The V call is TRBV19, the J call TRBJ1-5; 9 positions agree with TRBD1. V gave up 5 bases and J gave up 5 bases; unmatched junction bases: 10. Per germline, CDR1 LNHDA and CDR2 SQIVND (reference sequence). The CDR3 sequence is 16 residues long. The CDR3 region is CASSSNTGGWDQPQHF. The CDR3 region has the DNA TGTGCCAGTAGTTCAAACACAGGGGGCTGGGATCAGCCCCAGCATTTT.

This clone was found a few times. J is TRBJ2-7 and V is TRBV7-8; a weak D match, TRBD1 (6 bases). The V gene's germline CDR1 is SGHVS and CDR2 FQNEAQ. This CDR3 region has 13 residues. V was clipped by 3 bases and J by 4 bases, with 10 bases between them. This CDR3 reads CASSFLGAYEQYF. In nucleotides, the CDR3 is TGTGCCAGCAGCTTCTTGGGGGCGTACGAGCAGTACTTC.

This clone occurred a few times. This chain joins TRBV2 and TRBJ1-3; D is possibly TRBD1 (6 bases). The CDR3 length is 12 residues. CDR1 SNHLY and CDR2 FYNNEI come from the germline V gene. The ends were cut back, 8 bases at V and 3 bases at J, with 8 bases in the middle. CDR3 residues: CASQDSGNTIYF. The CDR3 coding sequence is TGTGCCAGCCAGGACAGTGGAAACACCATATATTTT.